This TCR beta chain was recovered during a study of blood T cell repertoires in COVID-19. Libraries were prepared by immunoSEQ multiplex PCR; TCRdb keeps only in-frame clonotypes and omits some of them. The table includes about 150,000 clones, approximately 83% detected once. The V end was cut by 6 bases, the J end by 2 bases, with 11 bases between. In germline, CDR1 is ENHRY, CDR2 SYGVKD. This CDR3 spans 14 amino acids. The receptor was derived from a woman aged 55-70 years with COVID-19, enrolled during active disease. The chain combines TRBV10-3 with TRBJ1-5, with D maybe TRBD1 (5 bases). The specimen was peripheral blood. CDR3 in amino acids: CAIRDDSGNQPQHF. As DNA, the CDR3 is TGTGCCATCAGGGATGACAGTGGCAATCAGCCCCAGCATTTT.